These 17 T cell receptor beta chains share one sample of origin, sequenced in a study of T cells in Graves' hyperthyroidism and ophthalmopathy. What was amplified from RNA transcripts were TCR beta CDR3 regions. Researchers ran a first-round RT-PCR on the TCR CDR3 using the HTBI primer set. Each CDR3 protein is one row after TCRdb ran MiXCR on the multiplex PCR reads. The table lists some 560,000 distinct CDR3 sequences, roughly 15% of them singletons. Source material: blood. All receptors come from a woman between 35 and 50 years old with Graves' hyperthyroidism.

This clonotype appeared a few times. The CDR3 is CASSVLDGTYEQYF. The DNA for the CDR3 is TGCGCCAGCAGCGTGCTGGACGGAACCTACGAGCAGTACTTC. The V gene is TRBV5-1, the J gene TRBJ2-7, with D uncertain. This CDR3 has 14 residues. Germline V gives CDR1 SGHRS, CDR2 YFSETQ. V shed 4 bases and J shed 2 bases, with 13 bases lying between them.

This clonotype was seen many times. Mismatch with germline at one junction end may stem from a read error. V gene TRBV11-2 combines with J gene TRBJ2-5; 8 nucleotides align to TRBD2. This CDR3 contains 11 residues. Germline values: CDR1 SGHAT, CDR2 FQNNGV. In DNA form, the CDR3 reads TGTGCCAGCAGCTTAGCCCGGGAGGGCAACTTC. Protein product: CASSLAREGNF.

The chain uses TRBV6-2 or TRBV6-3 and TRBJ2-5; D gene unclear. V was shortened by 5 bases and J by 1 base, with 14 bases between the two germline ends. This CDR3 is built from 15 residues. Germline loops: CDR1 MNHEY, CDR2 SVGEGT. This CDR3 is CASSDLKTSQETQYF. For the CDR3, the DNA is TGTGCCAGCAGTGACCTTAAGACTTCCCAAGAGACCCAGTACTTC.

The table lists this clonotype with many counts. The V gene is TRBV12-3 or TRBV12-4, the J gene TRBJ2-5, with D unresolved. Trimming shortened V by 0 bases and J by 4 bases, and 6 bases separated the two germline ends. This CDR3 is built from 13 residues. The CDR3 spells CASSLASGETQYF. The CDR3 coding sequence is TGTGCCAGCAGTTTAGCTTCGGGAGAGACCCAGTACTTC.

The table lists this clonotype with many counts. The chain combines TRBV3-1 with TRBJ2-4, with D possibly matching TRBD1 (6 bases). This CDR3 is built from 13 residues. Between the trimmed V and J ends, which lost 3 bases and 11 bases, there was a span of 14 bases. The germline CDR1 and CDR2 sequences are LGHDT and YNNKEL (reference sequence). CDR3 region: CASSHTGTTVQYF. CDR3 nucleotide sequence: TGTGCCAGCAGCCACACCGGGACAACCGTTCAGTACTTC.

This rearrangement joins TRBV7-9 to TRBJ2-2, with 9 bases aligning to TRBD1. This CDR3 has 16 residues. The V segment lost 11 bases and the J segment 3 bases; nucleotides outside the gene matches: 13. CDR1 is SEHNR, CDR2 FQNEAQ, per germline (reference sequence). The CDR3 here is CAGQLDRGWDTGELFF. The CDR3 coding sequence is TGTGCCGGACAACTCGACAGGGGGTGGGACACCGGGGAGCTGTTTTTT. The full variable domain, with the rest looked up from reference TRBV7-9 and TRBJ2-2, is DTGVSQNPRHKITKRGQNVTFRCDPISEHNRLYWYRQTLGQGPEFLTYFQNEAQLEKSRLLSDRFSAERPKGSFSTLEIQRTEQGDSAMYLCAGQLDRGWDTGELFFGEGSRLTVL.

This rearrangement joins TRBV2 to TRBJ2-3; D possibly matches TRBD1 or TRBD2 (5 bases each). The CDR3 extends over 14 amino acids. The V end was cut by 7 bases, the J end by 4 bases, with 15 bases between. Germline lookup yields CDR1 SNHLY and CDR2 FYNNEI. In nucleotides, the CDR3 is TGTGCCAGCAAAGGGGACCTAGGGTCAGATACGCAGTATTTT. The encoded protein is CASKGDLGSDTQYF. Based on the CDR3 plus reference TRBV2 and TRBJ2-3, the full variable domain is EPEVTQTPSHQVTQMGQEVILRCVPISNHLYFYWYRQILGQKVEFLVSFYNNEISEKSEIFDDQFSVERPDGSNFTLKIRSTKLEDSAMYFCASKGDLGSDTQYFGPGTRLTVL.

The sample holds many counts of this clonotype. V is TRBV2 and J is TRBJ1-2; TRBD1 aligns across 11 bases. V trimming: 4 bases; J trimming: 4 bases; junction bases outside the gene matches: 2. This CDR3 has 14 amino acids. Germline CDR1 SNHLY, CDR2 FYNNEI. CDR3: CASSGTGGGYGYTF. CDR3 nucleotide sequence: TGTGCCAGCAGTGGGACAGGGGGCGGCTATGGCTACACCTTC.

V usage is TRBV7-2 and J usage is TRBJ1-1; D ambiguous. The V gene's germline CDR1 is SGHTA and CDR2 FQGNSA. Trimming took off 0 bases at V and 6 bases at J, with 8 bases between the two ends. The CDR3 has 13 amino acids. DNA of the CDR3: TGTGCCAGCAGCTTAGCCCCTGGGCCTGAAGCTTTCTTT. Protein sequence: CASSLAPGPEAFF.

This clonotype was counted ten times or more. The V gene is TRBV27, the J gene TRBJ2-5, with 8 bases aligning to TRBD1. CDR3 length equals 18 residues. V was pared by 0 bases and J by 5 bases, with 14 bases of the junction left unmatched. Germline CDR1 MNHEY, CDR2 SMNVEV (reference sequence). CDR3: CASSLSGTGPILRETQYF. The CDR3 nucleotides are TGTGCCAGCAGTTTATCCGGGACAGGCCCCATATTGAGGGAGACCCAGTACTTC.

This clonotype occurred many times. The V gene is TRBV11-1, the J gene TRBJ2-7; D gene unclear. Trimming pared 3 bases from V and 3 bases from J, leaving 9 bases between. Germline V gene sequence: CDR1 SGHAT, CDR2 FQDESV (reference sequence). The CDR3 is 13 residues long. The CDR3 loop reads CASSLDLIYEQYF. CDR3 sequence (DNA): TGTGCCAGCAGCTTGGACCTGATCTACGAGCAGTACTTC.

This clonotype has a count of ten or more. This chain joins TRBV7-9 and TRBJ2-5; D is ambiguous. Trimming took 5 bases from V and 1 from J, leaving 17 bases between them. Germline-derived CDR1 and CDR2 are SEHNR and FQNEAQ (reference sequence). The length of the CDR3 is 16 residues. In nucleotides, the CDR3 is TGTGCCAGCAGCCCCCTAATGGGTACGGTCCAAGAGACCCAGTACTTC. The encoded protein is CASSPLMGTVQETQYF.

This chain joins TRBV7-2 and TRBJ2-1, with D hard to call. The CDR3 is made up of 14 amino acids. Germline V gene data show CDR1 as SGHTA and CDR2 as FQGNSA. Between the trimmed V and J ends, which lost 1 base and 5 bases, there was a span of 9 bases. The chain's CDR3 is CASSLGKSNNEQFF. The CDR3 bases are TGTGCCAGCAGCTTAGGGAAGTCCAACAATGAGCAGTTCTTC. The full variable domain, in which reference TRBV7-2 and TRBJ2-1 provide the parts outside the CDR3, is GAGVSQSPSNKVTEKGKDVELRCDPISGHTALYWYRQSLGQGLEFLIYFQGNSAPDKSGLPSDRFSAERTGGSVSTLTIQRTQQEDSAVYLCASSLGKSNNEQFFGPGTRLTVL.

Ten or more counts support this clonotype. The chain combines TRBV28 with TRBJ2-3; 9 nucleotides align to TRBD1. CDR1 and CDR2 (germline): MDHEN, SYDVKM. The CDR3 is 14 residues long. Germline trimming cut 8 bases from V and 2 bases from J; bases unmatched to any gene: 5. The CDR3 here is CASSGTGFTDTQYF. The CDR3 region has the DNA TGTGCCAGCTCTGGGACAGGGTTCACAGATACGCAGTATTTT.

Only a few counts were recorded for this clonotype. The conserved phenylalanine or tryptophan is not found at the CDR3 terminus, so this likely reflects a read error. The V gene is TRBV12-3 or TRBV12-4, the J gene TRBJ2-5; TRBD1 aligns across 11 bases. The CDR3 extends over 21 amino acids. J lost 0 bases, V lost 6 bases, and 21 bases had no gene match. CDR3 in amino acids: CASSPRISGQGASQYQETQYS. The CDR3 coding sequence is TGTGCCAGCAGCCCGAGAATTTCCGGACAGGGGGCTTCCCAGTACCAAGAGACCCAGTACTCC.

This clonotype was seen repeatedly, ten times or more. This rearrangement joins TRBV28 to TRBJ2-3; 9 positions agree with TRBD2. V lost 2 bases and J lost 0; bases outside the gene matches: 12. The CDR3 is 19 residues long. Per the germline V gene, CDR1 is MDHEN and CDR2 is SYDVKM. As DNA, the CDR3 is TGTGCCAGCAGTTTAGTCTTAGCGGGAGTTACAGCTAGCACAGATACGCAGTATTTT. Its protein product is CASSLVLAGVTASTDTQYF.

For this clonotype: Possible read error: a much larger clone is one base away. In this CDR3 the conserved last residue, phenylalanine or tryptophan, is missing, so a read error is likely. This rearrangement joins TRBV12-3 or TRBV12-4 to TRBJ1-1; D remains ambiguous. V was trimmed by 6 bases and J by 1 base, leaving 12 bases between them. The CDR3 loop spans 14 amino acids. As DNA, the CDR3 is TGTGCCAGCAGAAACTTCGATCCGAACACTGAAGCTTTCTCT. The encoded protein is CASRNFDPNTEAFS.